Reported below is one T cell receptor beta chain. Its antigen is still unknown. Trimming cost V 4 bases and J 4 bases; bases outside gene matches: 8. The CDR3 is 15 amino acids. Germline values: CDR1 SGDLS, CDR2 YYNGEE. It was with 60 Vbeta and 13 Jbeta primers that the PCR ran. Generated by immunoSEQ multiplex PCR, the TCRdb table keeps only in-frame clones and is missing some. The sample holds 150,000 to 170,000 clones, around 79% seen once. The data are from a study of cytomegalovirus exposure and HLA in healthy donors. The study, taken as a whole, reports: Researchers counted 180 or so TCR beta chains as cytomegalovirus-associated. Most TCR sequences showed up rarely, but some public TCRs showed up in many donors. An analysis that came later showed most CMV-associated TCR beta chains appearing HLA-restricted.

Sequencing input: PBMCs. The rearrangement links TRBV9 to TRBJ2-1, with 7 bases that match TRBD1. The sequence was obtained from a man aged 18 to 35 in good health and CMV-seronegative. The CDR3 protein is CASSKRQGVYNEQFF. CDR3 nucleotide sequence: TGTGCCAGCAGCAAACGACAGGGTGTGTACAATGAGCAGTTCTTC.